These 9 T cell receptor beta chains originate from one sample sequenced in a study of blood T cell repertoires in COVID-19. Clones were read by immunoSEQ multiplex PCR, and TCRdb kept only the in-frame ones, dropping some. The sample holds approximately 150,000 clones, around 87% seen once. Source material: peripheral blood. The source of these receptors is a woman aged 60 to 75 with active COVID-19.

V is TRBV18 and J is TRBJ1-2; possible D gene TRBD1, 6 bases. V was clipped by 2 bases and J by 2 bases, with 15 bases between them. The CDR3 consists of 16 residues. Germline CDR1 and CDR2: KGHSH and LQKENI. The DNA of the CDR3 is TGTGCCAGCTCACCAAAGGGGGGGACTTCGAACTATGGCTACACCTTC. This sequence encodes CASSPKGGTSNYGYTF.

J is TRBJ2-5 and V is TRBV7-2, with 8 bases aligning to TRBD1. The better agreement between TRBJ2-7 and the DNA end casts doubt on the J call. Per the germline V gene, CDR1 is SGHTA and CDR2 is FQGNSA. The CDR3 totals 15 residues. The CDR3 is CASSSQGARPIEQYF. Here the CDR3 DNA reads TGTGCCAGCAGCTCCCAGGGGGCACGCCCGATCGAGCAGTACTTC.

The chain is built from TRBV6-6 and TRBJ2-7, with 8 bases fitting TRBD2. This CDR3 has 14 residues. V lost 0 bases to trimming and J lost 7 bases; unmatched junction nucleotides: 5. Germline loops: CDR1 MNHNY, CDR2 SVGAGI (reference sequence). The CDR3 bases are TGTGCCAGCAGTTACTCTGGACGGGAGGGGGAGCAGTACTTC. It translates to CASSYSGREGEQYF.

The gene calls are TRBV5-1 and TRBJ2-7, with 9 positions matching TRBD1. The CDR3 loop spans 13 amino acids. V trimming: 4 bases; J trimming: 2 bases; junction bases outside the gene matches: 1. The germline V gene encodes CDR1 SGHRS and CDR2 YFSETQ. CDR3: CASSRQGAYEQYF. CDR3 in DNA: TGCGCCAGCAGCCGACAGGGGGCCTACGAGCAGTACTTC.

The rearrangement links TRBV5-1 to TRBJ2-3; weak D call: TRBD1 (6 bases). Germline CDR1 is SGHRS and CDR2 is YFSETQ. The CDR3 spans 15 residues. Trimming pared 1 base from V and 2 bases from J, leaving 11 bases between. DNA for the CDR3: TGCGCCAGCAGCTTGAGCGGACAGAACACAGATACGCAGTATTTT. The encoded protein is CASSLSGQNTDTQYF.

The rearrangement joins TRBV11-3 to TRBJ2-2, with 12 bases matching TRBD2. Germline values: CDR1 SGHNT, CDR2 YENEEA. The CDR3 length is 16 residues. V shed 4 bases, J shed 6 bases, and the junction held 6 bases outside the gene matches. The CDR3, as DNA: TGTGCCAGCAGCTCTAGCCGACTAGCGGGAGCCGGGGAGCTGTTTTTT. Protein product: CASSSSRLAGAGELFF.

The chain has TRBV5-1 and TRBJ2-7; TRBD1 matches 10 bases. CDR1 is SGHRS, CDR2 YFSETQ, per germline. Unmatched junction bases numbered 9, after V lost 6 bases and J lost 3 bases. The CDR3 runs 15 residues. The CDR3 sequence: CASTEFGTGVYEQYF. The CDR3 coding sequence is TGCGCCAGCACCGAATTCGGGACAGGGGTCTACGAGCAGTACTTC.

The chain recombines TRBV11-2 with TRBJ2-7, with 8 bases matching TRBD1. The CDR3 loop spans 15 amino acids. CDR1 and CDR2 from the germline V gene are SGHAT and FQNNGV. With 5 bases clipped from V and 4 bases from J, the junction kept 10 bases outside the gene matches. In nucleotides, the CDR3 is TGTGCCAGCAGCGCGAGGACAGGGCTCGAGTACGAGCAGTACTTC. Amino acids: CASSARTGLEYEQYF.

The rearrangement joins TRBV18 to TRBJ2-7, with 9 nucleotides matching TRBD1. CDR3 length: 13 residues. V shed 6 bases and J 3 bases; nucleotides not matched to a gene: 3. The germline gives CDR1 KGHSH, CDR2 LQKENI. DNA of the CDR3: TGTGCCAGCTCCACGGGACAGGGCTACGAGCAGTACTTC. Its translation: CASSTGQGYEQYF.